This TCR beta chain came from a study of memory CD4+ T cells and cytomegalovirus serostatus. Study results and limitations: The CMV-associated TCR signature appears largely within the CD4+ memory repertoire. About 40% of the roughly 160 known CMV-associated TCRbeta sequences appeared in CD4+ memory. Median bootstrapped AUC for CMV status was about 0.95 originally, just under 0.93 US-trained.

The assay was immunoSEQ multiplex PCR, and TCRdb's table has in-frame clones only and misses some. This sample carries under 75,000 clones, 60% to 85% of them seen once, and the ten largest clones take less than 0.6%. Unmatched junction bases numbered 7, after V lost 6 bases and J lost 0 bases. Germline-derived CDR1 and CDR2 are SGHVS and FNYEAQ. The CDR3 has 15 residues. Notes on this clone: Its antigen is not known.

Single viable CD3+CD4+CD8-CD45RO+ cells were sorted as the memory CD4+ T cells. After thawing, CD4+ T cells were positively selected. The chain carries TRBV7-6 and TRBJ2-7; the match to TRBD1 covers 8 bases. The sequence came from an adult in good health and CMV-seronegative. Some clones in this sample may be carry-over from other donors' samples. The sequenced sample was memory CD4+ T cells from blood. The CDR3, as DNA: TGTGCCAGCAGTCTGGGACAGGAGAGCTCCTACGAGCAGTACTTC. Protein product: CASSLGQESSYEQYF.